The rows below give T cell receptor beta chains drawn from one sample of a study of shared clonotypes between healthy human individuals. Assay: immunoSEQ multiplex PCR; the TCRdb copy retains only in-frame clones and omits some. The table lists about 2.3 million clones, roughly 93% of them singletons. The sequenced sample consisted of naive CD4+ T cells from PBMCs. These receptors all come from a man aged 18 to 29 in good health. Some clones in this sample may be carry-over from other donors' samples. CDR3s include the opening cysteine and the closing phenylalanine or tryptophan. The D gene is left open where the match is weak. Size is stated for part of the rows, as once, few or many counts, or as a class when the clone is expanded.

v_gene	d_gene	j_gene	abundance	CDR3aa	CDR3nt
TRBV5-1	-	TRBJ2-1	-	CASTGGTSSYNEQFF	TGCGCCAGCACTGGGGGAACCAGCTCCTACAATGAGCAGTTCTTC
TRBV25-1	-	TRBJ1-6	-	CASSESGSYNSPLHF	TGTGCCAGCAGTGAGTCAGGGTCCTATAATTCACCCCTCCACTTT
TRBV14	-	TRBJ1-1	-	CASSERVGDAFF	TGTGCCAGCAGCGAGAGGGTGGGAGATGCTTTCTTT
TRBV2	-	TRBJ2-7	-	CASSGSLGEARQYF	TGTGCCAGCAGCGGCTCCCTTGGGGAGGCTCGGCAGTACTTC
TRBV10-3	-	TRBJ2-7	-	CAISESYSTSYEQYF	TGTGCCATCAGTGAGTCGTACAGTACCTCCTACGAGCAGTACTTC
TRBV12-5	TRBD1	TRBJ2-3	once	CASGPGTAASTDTQYF	TGTGCTAGTGGCCCCGGGACAGCGGCTAGCACAGATACGCAGTATTTT
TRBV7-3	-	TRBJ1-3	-	CASSLNRASSGNTIYF	TGTGCCAGCAGCTTAAACAGGGCCTCCTCTGGAAACACCATATATTTT
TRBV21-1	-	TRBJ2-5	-	CASSERYGTSGRAVLETQYF	TGTGCCAGCAGCGAAAGATACGGGACTAGCGGGAGGGCCGTTTTAGAGACCCAGTACTTC
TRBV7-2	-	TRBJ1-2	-	CASSLNRDGSDGYTF	TGTGCCAGCAGCTTGAACAGGGACGGGTCGGACGGCTACACCTTC
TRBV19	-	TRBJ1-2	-	CASSLIRGRRGFSGYTF	TGTGCCAGTAGTCTAATCAGGGGCCGGAGGGGATTCTCTGGCTACACCTTC
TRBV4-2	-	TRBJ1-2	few	CASSQDSTKNYGYTF	TGTGCCAGCAGCCAAGATTCAACAAAGAACTATGGCTACACCTTC
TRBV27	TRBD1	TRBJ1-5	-	CASSLTGRGQPQHF	TGTGCCAGCAGTCTGACAGGGAGAGGTCAGCCCCAGCATTTT
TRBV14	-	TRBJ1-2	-	CASSPQRIGYGYTF	TGTGCCAGCAGCCCTCAGCGGATTGGCTATGGCTACACCTTC
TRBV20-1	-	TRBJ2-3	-	CTVGNTQYF	TGCACGGTGGGAAATACGCAGTATTTT
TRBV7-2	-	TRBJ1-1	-	CASSWTHPYTEAFF	TGTGCCAGCAGCTGGACCCACCCCTACACTGAAGCTTTCTTT
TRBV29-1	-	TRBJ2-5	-	CSVRVAQETQYF	TGCAGCGTGAGAGTAGCCCAAGAGACCCAGTACTTC
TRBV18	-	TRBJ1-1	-	CASFQWGLTEAFF	TGTGCCAGCTTTCAATGGGGGCTTACTGAAGCTTTCTTT
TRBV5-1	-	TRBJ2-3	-	CASSLSGLDTQYF	TGCGCCAGCAGCTTGTCGGGGCTTGATACGCAGTATTTT
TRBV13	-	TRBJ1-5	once	CASSQNGWGPQPQHF	TGTGCCAGCAGCCAAAACGGCTGGGGGCCTCAGCCCCAGCATTTT
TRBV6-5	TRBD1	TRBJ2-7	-	CASSPRTGGPEQYF	TGTGCCAGCAGTCCCCGGACAGGGGGCCCCGAGCAGTACTTC
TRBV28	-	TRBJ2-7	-	CATQAGSYEQYF	TGTGCCACCCAGGCGGGGAGCTACGAGCAGTACTTC
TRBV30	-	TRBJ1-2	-	CAWSVMWDYGYTF	TGTGCCTGGAGTGTAATGTGGGACTATGGCTACACCTTC
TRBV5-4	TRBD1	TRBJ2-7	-	CASSLGTGSSYEQYF	TGTGCCAGCAGCCTAGGGACAGGGTCCTCCTACGAGCAGTACTTC
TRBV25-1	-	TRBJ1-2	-	CASSESGSQYGYTF	TGTGCCAGCAGTGAATCAGGGAGTCAGTATGGCTACACCTTC
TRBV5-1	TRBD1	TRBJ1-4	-	CASSLGTSGGGEKLFF	TGCGCCAGCAGCTTGGGTACGTCAGGGGGAGGAGAAAAACTGTTTTTT
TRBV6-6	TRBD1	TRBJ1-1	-	CASSYSPDRVGAFF	TGTGCCAGCAGTTACTCGCCGGACAGGGTAGGAGCTTTCTTT
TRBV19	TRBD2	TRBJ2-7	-	CASSSWGSGFAYEQYF	TGTGCCAGTAGTAGCTGGGGTAGCGGGTTTGCCTACGAGCAGTACTTC
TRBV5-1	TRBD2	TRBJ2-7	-	CASVPGTSGNYEQYF	TGCGCCAGCGTCCCCGGGACTAGCGGGAACTACGAGCAGTACTTC
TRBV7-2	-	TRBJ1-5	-	CASSPFGGNQPQHF	TGTGCCAGCAGCCCCTTTGGCGGGAATCAGCCCCAGCATTTT
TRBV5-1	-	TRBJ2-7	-	CASSLASASVPSYEQYF	TGCGCCAGCAGCTTGGCGTCGGCGTCCGTCCCATCCTACGAGCAGTACTTC
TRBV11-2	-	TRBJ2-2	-	CASSLGITGELFF	TGTGCCAGCAGTCTCGGGATAACCGGGGAGCTGTTTTTT
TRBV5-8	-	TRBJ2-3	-	CASSLWSDWADTQYF	TGTGCCAGCAGCTTATGGAGCGACTGGGCAGATACGCAGTATTTT
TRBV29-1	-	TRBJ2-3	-	CSVEGPSLRDTQYF	TGCAGCGTTGAGGGCCCTTCCTTAAGAGATACGCAGTATTTT
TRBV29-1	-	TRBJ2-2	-	CSVLSGNTGELFF	TGCAGCGTTCTTAGCGGGAACACCGGGGAGCTGTTTTTT
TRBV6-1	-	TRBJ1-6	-	CASILTPRTPLHF	TGTGCCAGCATCCTGACACCCAGGACACCCCTCCACTTT
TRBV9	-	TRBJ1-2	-	CASSVGGRANYGYTF	TGTGCCAGCAGCGTAGGCGGCAGGGCTAACTATGGCTACACCTTC
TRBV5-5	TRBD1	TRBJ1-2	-	CASRNYRGDSLPGYTF	TGTGCCAGCAGAAATTACAGAGGGGACAGTTTGCCTGGCTACACCTTC
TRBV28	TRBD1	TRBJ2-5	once	CASTASMGTGGGETQYF	TGTGCCAGCACCGCCTCGATGGGGACAGGGGGCGGGGAGACCCAGTACTTC
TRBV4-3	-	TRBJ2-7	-	CASSQDGDYEQYF	TGCGCCAGCAGCCAAGACGGGGACTACGAGCAGTACTTC
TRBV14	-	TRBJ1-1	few	CASSHNLPNTEAFF	TGTGCCAGCAGCCATAACCTCCCAAACACTGAAGCTTTCTTT
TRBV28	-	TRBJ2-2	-	CATQVAARELFF	TGTGCCACGCAGGTGGCTGCTCGGGAGCTGTTTTTT
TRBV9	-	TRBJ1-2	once	CASSVAGVDGYTF	TGTGCCAGCAGCGTAGCAGGGGTTGACGGCTACACCTTC
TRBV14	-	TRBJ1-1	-	CASSQEEDTEAFF	TGTGCCAGCAGCCAAGAGGAGGACACTGAAGCTTTCTTT
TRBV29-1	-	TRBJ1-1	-	CSVEFFGQGSDTEAFF	TGCAGCGTTGAATTTTTTGGGCAGGGGAGCGACACTGAAGCTTTCTTT
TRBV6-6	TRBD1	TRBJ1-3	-	CASSPGQAVGNTIYF	TGTGCCAGCAGTCCCGGACAGGCGGTAGGAAACACCATATATTTT
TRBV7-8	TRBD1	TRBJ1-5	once	CASSPRDSRFLRYSNQPQHF	TGTGCCAGCAGCCCCCGGGACAGCCGATTCCTTCGTTATAGCAATCAGCCCCAGCATTTT
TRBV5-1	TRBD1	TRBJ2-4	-	CASSSGQGATKNIQYF	TGCGCCAGCAGCTCGGGACAGGGGGCGACCAAAAACATTCAGTACTTC
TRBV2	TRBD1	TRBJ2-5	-	CASSEGQGVLETQYF	TGTGCCAGCAGTGAAGGACAGGGGGTCTTAGAGACCCAGTACTTC
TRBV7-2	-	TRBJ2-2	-	CASSLAAGTIIGELFF	TGTGCCAGCAGCTTAGCTGCCGGGACAATTATCGGGGAGCTGTTTTTT
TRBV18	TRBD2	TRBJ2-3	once	CASSPQGGGDTQYF	TGTGCCAGCTCACCGCAGGGCGGGGGAGATACGCAGTATTTT
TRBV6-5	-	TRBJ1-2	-	CASSYGSGRGSYGYTF	TGTGCCAGCAGTTACGGTAGCGGCAGGGGAAGCTATGGCTACACCTTC
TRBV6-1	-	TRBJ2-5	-	CASSARPGDETQYF	TGTGCCAGCAGTGCGAGGCCCGGGGATGAGACCCAGTACTTC
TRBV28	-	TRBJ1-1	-	CASSFAGSRAEAFF	TGTGCCAGCAGTTTTGCTGGATCGAGGGCTGAAGCTTTCTTT
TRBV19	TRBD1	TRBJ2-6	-	CASSTIGQGHSGANVLTF	TGTGCCAGTAGTACGATTGGACAGGGGCACAGCGGGGCCAACGTCCTGACTTTC
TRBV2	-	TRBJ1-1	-	CASNSLYTEAFF	TGTGCCAGCAATAGTCTTTACACTGAAGCTTTCTTT
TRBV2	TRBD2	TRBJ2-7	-	CASSEAPSGGYEQYF	TGTGCCAGCAGTGAAGCGCCTAGCGGGGGGTACGAGCAGTACTTC
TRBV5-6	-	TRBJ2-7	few	CASSPSAGEWAF	TGTGCCAGCAGCCCCTCGGCGGGTGAGTGGGCCTTC
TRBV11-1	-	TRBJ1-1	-	CASSFMPGDTEAFF	TGTGCCAGCAGCTTTATGCCAGGAGACACTGAAGCTTTCTTT
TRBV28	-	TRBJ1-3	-	CASRRTDLSGNTIYF	TGTGCCAGCAGGCGGACAGACCTCTCTGGAAACACCATATATTTT